This entry lists 27 T cell receptor beta chains sequenced from one sample in a study of lymphopenia after photon versus proton radiotherapy. Sequencing used immunoSEQ multiplex PCR; TCRdb keeps in-frame clones, though not all of them. This table has some 30,000 clones, about 87% appearing once. The specimen was peripheral blood, collected from a patient treated with proton-based radiotherapy. The receptors originated from a woman aged 55-70 years with cholangiocarcinoma. Some clones in this sample may be carry-over from other donors' samples.

The CDR3 loop is CASSVTGFGLSGELFF. The CDR3 DNA reads as TGTGCCAGCAGTGTGACAGGGTTCGGTCTGTCCGGGGAGCTGTTTTTT. The rearrangement joins TRBV6-1 to TRBJ2-2, with TRBD1 matching over 7 bases. The germline gives CDR1 MNHNS, CDR2 SASEGT. CDR3 size: 16 residues. V was clipped by 4 bases and J by 6 bases; unmatched bases: 11.

The genes are TRBV7-9 and TRBJ2-1; weak D call: TRBD2 (6 bases). The CDR3 runs to 17 residues. The germline V gene has CDR1 SEHNR and CDR2 FQNEAQ (reference sequence). V lost 4 bases, J lost 5 bases, and 21 bases lay in between. CDR3 DNA sequence: TGTGCCAGCAGCTCGCGGGGAGGAGAGGGACCTAACAATGAGCAGTTCTTC. It is translated as CASSSRGGEGPNNEQFF.

V is TRBV7-2 and J is TRBJ1-5; D remains ambiguous. The length of the CDR3 is 13 residues. V lost 5 bases and J lost 3, with 8 bases in between. The germline gives CDR1 SGHTA, CDR2 FQGNSA. The CDR3 protein is CASSTSSNQPQHF. The CDR3 region has the DNA TGTGCCAGCAGCACCAGTTCCAATCAGCCCCAGCATTTT.

The chain couples TRBV7-2 to TRBJ2-7, with 8 bases lining up with TRBD1. In germline, CDR1 is SGHTA, CDR2 FQGNSA. The CDR3 extends over 15 amino acids. Unmatched junction bases numbered 12, after V lost 5 bases and J lost 6 bases. This chain's CDR3 is CASSGSRTGRAEQYF. The CDR3 nucleotides read TGTGCCAGCAGCGGAAGTCGGACAGGGAGAGCCGAGCAGTACTTC.

The chain carries TRBV6-5 and TRBJ1-4; no definite D call. V lost 5 bases to trimming and J lost 0 bases, with 10 bases between them. Germline values: CDR1 MNHEY, CDR2 SVGAGI. The CDR3 is 15 residues long. For the CDR3, the DNA is TGTGCCAGCAGTCGCCTGGCCGCAACTAATGAAAAACTGTTTTTT. Encoded protein: CASSRLAATNEKLFF.

The chain recombines TRBV9 with TRBJ1-1, with a possible D match to TRBD1 (6 bases). The germline V gene encodes CDR1 SGDLS and CDR2 YYNGEE. Trimming took 3 bases from V and 1 from J, leaving 19 bases between them. The CDR3 is 17 amino acids. CDR3 nucleotide sequence: TGTGCCAGCAGCGCGACGAGCTTACAGGGCTGGAACACTGAAGCTTTCTTT. Encoded protein: CASSATSLQGWNTEAFF.

V usage is TRBV18 and J usage is TRBJ2-7; D is ambiguous. This CDR3 contains 14 residues. The V gene's germline CDR1 is KGHSH and CDR2 LQKENI. The ends were cut back, 0 bases at V and 2 bases at J, with 8 bases in the middle. CDR3 protein: CASSPPALTYEQYF. CDR3 in DNA: TGTGCCAGCTCACCACCGGCCCTCACCTACGAGCAGTACTTC.

V is TRBV7-8 and J is TRBJ2-3, with 8 bases lining up with TRBD2. CDR3 length: 16 amino acids. Germline trimming cut 5 bases from V and 5 bases from J; bases unmatched to any gene: 12. Germline CDR1 reads SGHVS; CDR2 reads FQNEAQ. CDR3 sequence reads: CASSPVSGSRKDTQYF. Written as DNA, the CDR3 is TGTGCCAGCAGCCCCGTGAGCGGGAGTCGAAAAGATACGCAGTATTTT.

This chain links TRBV5-1 with TRBJ2-7, with a weak D call TRBD2 (6 bases). Trimming stripped 4 bases from V and 2 bases from J, with 13 bases between. The CDR3 length is 14 residues. Germline CDR1 and CDR2: SGHRS and YFSETQ. CDR3 DNA: TGCGCCAGCAGCGCCGGAGGGGATCCCTACGAGCAGTACTTC. Its protein is CASSAGGDPYEQYF.

The genes are TRBV2 and TRBJ2-5; D is possibly TRBD2 (6 bases). V was trimmed by 5 bases and J by 5 bases, leaving 18 bases between them. CDR3 size: 15 residues. CDR1 is SNHLY, CDR2 FYNNEI, per germline. DNA of the CDR3: TGTGCCAGCAGTCCCGGACCTCCCGGAGGGGAGACCCAGTACTTC. It yields the protein CASSPGPPGGETQYF.

The chain joins TRBV27 to TRBJ1-5; D is ambiguous. The CDR3 extends over 14 amino acids. Germline loops: CDR1 MNHEY, CDR2 SMNVEV (reference sequence). Trimming pared 6 bases from V and 3 bases from J, leaving 12 bases between. This CDR3 reads CASRPNSSNQPQHF. The CDR3 region has the DNA TGTGCCAGCAGACCTAACAGTTCCAATCAGCCCCAGCATTTT.

The chain is built from TRBV5-1 and TRBJ1-6, with TRBD1 matching 7 bases. The CDR3 totals 17 residues. V gave up 0 bases and J gave up 4 bases; unmatched junction bases: 7. The germline V gene encodes CDR1 SGHRS and CDR2 YFSETQ. The CDR3 DNA is TGCGCCAGCAGCTTGGTCGGGACAGAATCTTATAATTCACCCCTCCACTTT. It specifies CASSLVGTESYNSPLHF.

The rearrangement joins TRBV7-2 to TRBJ1-6, with 10 bases that match TRBD1. Germline lookup yields CDR1 SGHTA and CDR2 FQGNSA. V gave up 4 bases and J gave up 6 bases; unmatched junction bases: 6. The CDR3 spans 16 residues. The DNA of the CDR3 is TGTGCCAGCAGCTCGAGACAGGGGGCCCTTAATTCACCCCTCCACTTT. Translated: CASSSRQGALNSPLHF.

This chain uses TRBV18 with TRBJ2-7, with 8 bases identical to TRBD1. The ends lost 1 base at V and 5 bases at J; junction bases unmatched: 13. This CDR3 region has 17 residues. Germline lookup yields CDR1 KGHSH and CDR2 LQKENI. The CDR3 sequence: CASSPRVGQGQENEQYF. CDR3 DNA: TGTGCCAGCTCACCACGGGTAGGACAGGGCCAAGAAAACGAGCAGTACTTC.

V usage is TRBV7-2 and J usage is TRBJ1-3; D ambiguous. The germline CDR1 and CDR2 sequences are SGHTA and FQGNSA. Trimming stripped 1 base from V and 0 bases from J, with 13 bases between. This CDR3 comprises 17 residues. CDR3 loop: CASSLGIPTLSGNTIYF. CDR3 nucleotides: TGTGCCAGCAGCTTAGGGATTCCCACCCTCTCTGGAAACACCATATATTTT.

There are a few counts of this clone. This chain links TRBV2 with TRBJ2-2; possibly TRBD1 for D (6 bases). The CDR3 spans 13 residues. CDR1 and CDR2 from the germline V gene are SNHLY and FYNNEI. The germline V and J ends were trimmed by 7 bases and 4 bases, with 10 bases remaining between them. The CDR3 DNA reads as TGTGCCAGCACCTACAGGGCCACCGGGGAGCTGTTTTTT. Protein sequence: CASTYRATGELFF.

This clone was observed a handful of times. This chain connects TRBV19 to TRBJ1-4; D unresolved. V was trimmed by 7 bases and J by 8 bases, leaving 5 bases between them. CDR1 and CDR2 (germline): LNHDA, SQIVND (reference sequence). CDR3 length: 10 amino acids. CDR3 coding DNA: TGTGCCAGTAAAGGCGAAAAACTGTTTTTT. Translating it yields CASKGEKLFF.

The chain uses TRBV6-9 and TRBJ1-6; no clear D gene. The CDR3 loop spans 13 amino acids. Deletions cut 4 bases from V and 3 bases from J, with 4 bases between. The germline V gene has CDR1 MNHGY and CDR2 SVAAGI. CDR3: CASSSSYNSPLHF. The CDR3 DNA follows: TGTGCCAGCAGTTCCAGCTATAATTCACCCCTCCACTTT.

The chain has TRBV29-1 and TRBJ2-7, with D maybe TRBD1 (6 bases). Germline lookup yields CDR1 SQVTM and CDR2 ANQGSEA. This CDR3 has 13 amino acids. The ends were cut back, 0 bases at V and 3 bases at J, with 9 bases in the middle. In DNA, the CDR3 is TGCAGCGTTGAAGATGGACAGTACTACGAGCAGTACTTC. This sequence encodes CSVEDGQYYEQYF.

This clone appeared a few times. The chain combines TRBV6-1 with TRBJ1-3; weak D call: TRBD1 (6 bases). The germline gives CDR1 MNHNS, CDR2 SASEGT. CDR3 length: 16 amino acids. V was shortened by 3 bases and J by 0 bases, with 12 bases between the two germline ends. This CDR3 is CASSDQGLFSGNTIYF. The CDR3 nucleotides read TGTGCCAGCAGTGATCAGGGGTTATTCTCTGGAAACACCATATATTTT.

The gene calls are TRBV15 and TRBJ1-1; D may be TRBD1 (5 bases). CDR1 and CDR2 from the germline V gene are LNHNV and YYDKDF (reference sequence). The germline V and J ends were trimmed by 1 base and 6 bases, with 15 bases remaining between them. The CDR3 is 15 amino acids. DNA for the CDR3: TGTGCCACCAGCAGAGGGGGCGGGGTCGGGGCTGAAGCTTTCTTT. Residues: CATSRGGGVGAEAFF.

The chain employs TRBV5-1 and TRBJ2-7, with D possibly TRBD1 on 6 matching bases. Per germline, CDR1 SGHRS and CDR2 YFSETQ. The ends were cut back, 3 bases at V and 2 bases at J, with 9 bases in the middle. This CDR3 has 13 residues. CDR3 DNA: TGCGCCAGCAGCTGGGACAAACCCTACGAGCAGTACTTC. Residues: CASSWDKPYEQYF.

The rearrangement joins TRBV27 to TRBJ1-5; unclear D gene. This CDR3 contains 14 residues. V was cut by 6 bases and J by 0 bases, with 9 bases left in between. The germline V gene has CDR1 MNHEY and CDR2 SMNVEV (reference sequence). The CDR3 nucleotides read TGTGCCAGCAGAACCAGTTATAGCAATCAGCCCCAGCATTTT. Translating it yields CASRTSYSNQPQHF.

The genes are TRBV7-2 and TRBJ1-5; D call uncertain. Germline values: CDR1 SGHTA, CDR2 FQGNSA. The length of the CDR3 is 18 residues. V dropped 1 base and J dropped 2 bases, with 18 bases sitting between them. The CDR3 loop reads CASSLVSGFDDGNQPQHF. CDR3 coding DNA: TGTGCCAGCAGCTTAGTCTCGGGATTTGACGATGGCAATCAGCCCCAGCATTTT.

The chain has TRBV15 and TRBJ1-2, with D perhaps matching TRBD1 (5 bases). Germline V lookup: CDR1 LNHNV, CDR2 YYDKDF (reference sequence). Trimming pared 0 bases from V and 4 bases from J, leaving 9 bases between. This CDR3 is 14 amino acids long. The CDR3 DNA is TGTGCCACCAGCAGAGAGCGAGGGACCTATGGCTACACCTTC. Translated, it gives CATSRERGTYGYTF.

The chain recombines TRBV7-2 with TRBJ2-3; tentatively, D is TRBD2 (6 bases). Germline CDR1 and CDR2: SGHTA and FQGNSA. The CDR3 is 14 amino acids. V was clipped by 0 bases and J by 6 bases, with 10 bases between them. Written as DNA, the CDR3 is TGTGCCAGCAGCTTAGCGCATCGGGGGGATACGCAGTATTTT. Protein product: CASSLAHRGDTQYF.

The chain recombines TRBV7-2 with TRBJ2-2; D remains ambiguous. Per germline, CDR1 SGHTA and CDR2 FQGNSA. The CDR3 sequence is 13 residues long. V was cut by 1 base and J by 6 bases, with 6 bases left in between. The CDR3 region has the DNA TGTGCCAGCAGCTTAGGTAGTGCCGGGGAGCTGTTTTTT. Translation gives CASSLGSAGELFF.